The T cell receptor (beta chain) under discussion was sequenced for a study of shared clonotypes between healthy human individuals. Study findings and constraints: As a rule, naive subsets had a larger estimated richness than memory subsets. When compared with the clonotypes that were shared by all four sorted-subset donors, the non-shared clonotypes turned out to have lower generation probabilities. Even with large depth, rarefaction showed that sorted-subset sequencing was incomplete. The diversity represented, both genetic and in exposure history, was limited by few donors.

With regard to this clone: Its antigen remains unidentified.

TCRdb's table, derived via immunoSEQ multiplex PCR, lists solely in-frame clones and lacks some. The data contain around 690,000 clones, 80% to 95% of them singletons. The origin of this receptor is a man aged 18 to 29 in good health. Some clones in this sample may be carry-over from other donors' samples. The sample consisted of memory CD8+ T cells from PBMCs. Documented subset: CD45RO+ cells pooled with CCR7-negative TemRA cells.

As DNA, the CDR3 is TGTGCCAGCAGCCCCGATGGGTTCGGAAACACCATATATTTT. As protein: CASSPDGFGNTIYF. This chain connects TRBV7-8 to TRBJ1-3; D unclear. The CDR3 is 14 residues long. Trimming stripped 5 bases from V and 4 bases from J, with 12 bases between. The germline CDR1 and CDR2 sequences are SGHVS and FQNEAQ.